These 8 T cell receptor beta chains were all obtained from the same sample, sequenced in a study of cytomegalovirus exposure and HLA in healthy donors (dated 2017 in TCRdb). The library was built by means of the immunoSEQ multiplex PCR assay. For the multiplex PCR, a mixture combining 60 forward primers for TCR Vbeta segments and 13 reverse primers for TCR Jbeta segments was used. The table was pulled from immuneACCESS by TCRdb, which kept in-frame rearrangements only. Such tables lose some clones; where checked, under half of the loss comes from unresolved V genes, and the rest has no known cause. Here the sample has approximately 200,000 clones; around 85% occur a single time. In total, the top ten clones hold 1.3% of the sample. Sequencing was performed on PBMCs. The receptor source for this set is a human donor in good health.

As regards this clone: The junction shows a germline mismatch at one end, possibly a read error. The chain carries TRBV6-1 and TRBJ2-7, with 8 bases identical to TRBD1. The CDR3 extends over 13 amino acids. CDR1 is MNHNS, CDR2 SASEGT, per germline. Here the CDR3 DNA reads TGTGCCAGCAGTTCAGGGGGCTCCTACGGGCAGTACTTC. This encodes CASSSGGSYGQYF.

This clone showed up just a few times. The CDR3 protein is CASSLGGAGGNEQFF. CDR3 sequence (DNA): TGTGCCAGCAGCCTCGGGGGGGCGGGAGGCAATGAGCAGTTCTTC. The genes are TRBV11-3 and TRBJ2-1; TRBD2 agrees at 8 bases. Germline CDR1 SGHNT, CDR2 YENEEA. This CDR3 has 15 amino acids. Losses at the gene ends were 5 bases for V and 6 bases for J; bases not matched to a gene: 9.

The rearrangement joins TRBV30 to TRBJ1-5; 10 bases match TRBD1. This CDR3 has 17 amino acids. The J segment lost 0 bases and the V segment lost 0 bases, leaving 5 bases of the junction unmatched. CDR1 is GTSNPN, CDR2 SVGIG, per germline (reference sequence). This CDR3 is CAWSVLGQGFSNQPQHF. The CDR3 bases are TGTGCCTGGAGTGTATTGGGACAGGGGTTTAGCAATCAGCCCCAGCATTTT.

The chain recombines TRBV9 with TRBJ2-5; possible D gene TRBD1, 6 bases. Trimming pared 0 bases from V and 1 base from J, leaving 13 bases between. CDR3 length equals 16 residues. Germline CDR1 and CDR2: SGDLS and YYNGEE. This CDR3 reads CASSVGRTAFQETQYF. In DNA form, the CDR3 reads TGTGCCAGCAGCGTAGGCAGGACAGCCTTCCAAGAGACCCAGTACTTC. Full variable domain (remainder filled in from reference TRBV9 and TRBJ2-5): DSGVTQTPKHLITATGQRVTLRCSPRSGDLSVYWYQQSLDQGLQFLIQYYNGEERAKGNILERFSAQQFPDLHSELNLSSLELGDSALYFCASSVGRTAFQETQYFGPGTRLLVL.

This sequence joins TRBV11-2 and TRBJ2-5, with TRBD2 matching over 12 bases. V lost 5 bases to trimming and J lost 6 bases; unmatched junction nucleotides: 13. The CDR3 has 17 residues. Germline V gene sequence: CDR1 SGHAT, CDR2 FQNNGV. The CDR3: CASSRGLAGQMPQTQYF. Here the CDR3 DNA reads TGTGCCAGCAGCCGGGGACTAGCGGGCCAAATGCCCCAGACCCAGTACTTC.

The V and J genes are TRBV9 and TRBJ1-2, with 8 bases identical to TRBD1. The ends lost 2 bases at V and 7 bases at J; junction bases unmatched: 16. This CDR3 is built from 17 residues. CDR1 is SGDLS, CDR2 YYNGEE, per germline. The CDR3 region has the DNA TGTGCCAGCAGCGTTTCGTCCCGACAGGGGATTTTAGGTGGCTACACCTTC. Translating it yields CASSVSSRQGILGGYTF.

V is TRBV7-2 and J is TRBJ2-1; 7 bases fit TRBD2. V lost 0 bases, J lost 6 bases, and 5 bases stayed unmatched. The germline gives CDR1 SGHTA, CDR2 FQGNSA. The CDR3 is 15 residues long. Here the CDR3 reads CASSLAGGRRNEQFF. CDR3 DNA: TGTGCCAGCAGCTTAGCGGGAGGGCGTCGCAATGAGCAGTTCTTC.

For the CDR3, the DNA is TGTGCCAGCAGCGTAGCAAGGGAGCCTGGAAACACCATATATTTT. Amino acids: CASSVAREPGNTIYF. The V gene is TRBV9, the J gene TRBJ1-3, with no clear D. The CDR3 contains 15 residues. Germline V lookup: CDR1 SGDLS, CDR2 YYNGEE. Deletions cut 0 bases from V and 2 bases from J, with 9 bases between.